The TCR beta chain under discussion was sequenced for a study of blood T cells in healthy people across ages. Study-wide points: More naive CD4+ cells and higher diversity were found in long-lived than in aged donors.

This clonotype appeared a few times. Antigen: not known. Each donor's blood draw was around 10 milliliters of peripheral blood. PCR was performed a second time for 7 to 11 cycles using a sample-barcoded 5' primer and a J-beta primer mix. A single record per CDR3 protein comes from TCRdb applying MiXCR to the 5' RACE reads. The sample has 1.5 million to 2 million distinct CDR3 sequences; 30% to 40% are singletons. The CDR3 loop spans 17 amino acids. Germline CDR1 reads DFQATT; CDR2 reads SNEGSKA (reference sequence). V was pared by 8 bases and J by 0 bases, with 14 bases of the junction left unmatched. Source material: blood. This receptor was taken from a woman aged 25 to 39 in good health. The chain has TRBV20-1 and TRBJ2-1; 9 nucleotides line up with TRBD2. CDR3 in amino acids: CSTLGVSGGSSYNEQFF. CDR3 sequence (DNA): TGCAGTACGTTAGGGGTTAGCGGGGGTAGCTCCTACAATGAGCAGTTCTTC.